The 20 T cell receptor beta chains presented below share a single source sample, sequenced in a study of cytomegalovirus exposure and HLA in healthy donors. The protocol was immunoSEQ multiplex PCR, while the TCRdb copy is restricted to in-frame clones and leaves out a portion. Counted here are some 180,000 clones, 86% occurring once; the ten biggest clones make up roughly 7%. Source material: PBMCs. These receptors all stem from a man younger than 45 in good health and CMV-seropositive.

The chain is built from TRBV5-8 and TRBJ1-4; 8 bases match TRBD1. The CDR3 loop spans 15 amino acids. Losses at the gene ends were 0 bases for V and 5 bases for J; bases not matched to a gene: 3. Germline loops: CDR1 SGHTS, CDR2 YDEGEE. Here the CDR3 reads CASSLGGTGNEKLFF. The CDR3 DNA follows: TGTGCCAGCAGCTTGGGAGGGACAGGAAATGAAAAACTGTTTTTT.

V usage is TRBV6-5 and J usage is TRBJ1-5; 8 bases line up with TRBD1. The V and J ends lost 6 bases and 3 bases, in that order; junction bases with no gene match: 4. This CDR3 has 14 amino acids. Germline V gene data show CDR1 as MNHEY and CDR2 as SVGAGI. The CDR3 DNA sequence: TGTGCCAGCAGCCGGACAGGGATCAATCAGCCCCAGCATTTT. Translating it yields CASSRTGINQPQHF.

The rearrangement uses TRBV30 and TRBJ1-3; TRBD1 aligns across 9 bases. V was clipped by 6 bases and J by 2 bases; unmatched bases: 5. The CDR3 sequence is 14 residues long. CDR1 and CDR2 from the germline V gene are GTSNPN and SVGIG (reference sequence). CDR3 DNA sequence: TGTGCCTGCAGCCGGGACAGGGCTGGAAACACCATATATTTT. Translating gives CACSRDRAGNTIYF. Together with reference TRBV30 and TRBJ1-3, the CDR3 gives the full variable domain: SQTIHQWPATLVQPVGSPLSLECTVEGTSNPNLYWYRQAAGRGLQLLFYSVGIGQISSEVPQNLSASRPQDRQFILSSKKLLLSDSGFYLCACSRDRAGNTIYFGEGSWLTVV.

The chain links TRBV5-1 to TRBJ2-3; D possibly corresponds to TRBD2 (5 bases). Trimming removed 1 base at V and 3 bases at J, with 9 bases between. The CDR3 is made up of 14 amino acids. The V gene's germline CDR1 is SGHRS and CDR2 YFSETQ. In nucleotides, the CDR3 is TGCGCCAGCAGCTTGACTGGGGAGACAGATACGCAGTATTTT. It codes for CASSLTGETDTQYF.

The CDR3 bases are TGTGCCAGCAGCCCCCTTCGGGGGGCCCTCTCCTACAATGAGCAGTTCTTC. This gives the protein CASSPLRGALSYNEQFF. The chain recombines TRBV7-6 with TRBJ2-1; TRBD2 might be the D (7 bases). Germline CDR1 SGHVS, CDR2 FNYEAQ. CDR3 size: 17 residues. Trimming shortened V by 5 bases and J by 0 bases, and 17 bases separated the two germline ends.

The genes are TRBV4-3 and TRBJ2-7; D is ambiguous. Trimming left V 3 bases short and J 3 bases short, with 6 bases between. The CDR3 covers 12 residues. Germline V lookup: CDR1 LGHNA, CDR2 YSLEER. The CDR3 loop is CASSQGNYEQYF. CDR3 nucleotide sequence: TGCGCCAGCAGCCAGGGAAACTACGAGCAGTACTTC.

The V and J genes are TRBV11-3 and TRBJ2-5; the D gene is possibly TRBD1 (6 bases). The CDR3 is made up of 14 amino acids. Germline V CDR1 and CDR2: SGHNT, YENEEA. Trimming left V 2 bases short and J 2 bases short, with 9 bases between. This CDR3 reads CASSLRGSQETQYF. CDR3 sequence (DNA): TGTGCCAGCAGCTTAAGGGGGAGTCAAGAGACCCAGTACTTC.

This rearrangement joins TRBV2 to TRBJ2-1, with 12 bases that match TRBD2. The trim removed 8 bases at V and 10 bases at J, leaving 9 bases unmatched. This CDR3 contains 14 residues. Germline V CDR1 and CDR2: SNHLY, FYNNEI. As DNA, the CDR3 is TGTGCCAGCTCGCTAGCGGGGGGGCCAAAAGAGCAGTTCTTC. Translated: CASSLAGGPKEQFF.

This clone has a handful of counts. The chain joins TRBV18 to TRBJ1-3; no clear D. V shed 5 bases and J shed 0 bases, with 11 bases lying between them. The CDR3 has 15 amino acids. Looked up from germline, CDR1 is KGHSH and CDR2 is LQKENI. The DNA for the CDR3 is TGTGCCAGCTCAGGAGTACAGAGCTCTGGAAACACCATATATTTT. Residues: CASSGVQSSGNTIYF.

CDR3 protein: CASSLTGGNQETQYF. In DNA form, the CDR3 reads TGTGCCAGCAGTTTAACAGGGGGAAATCAAGAGACCCAGTACTTC. The V and J genes are TRBV6-5 and TRBJ2-5, with 8 bases fitting TRBD1. The germline CDR1 and CDR2 sequences are MNHEY and SVGAGI. V shed 4 bases and J 2 bases; nucleotides not matched to a gene: 6. The CDR3 covers 15 residues.

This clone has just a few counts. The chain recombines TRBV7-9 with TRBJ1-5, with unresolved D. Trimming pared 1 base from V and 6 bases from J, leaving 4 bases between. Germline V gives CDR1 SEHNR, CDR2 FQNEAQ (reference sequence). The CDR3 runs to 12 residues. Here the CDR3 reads CASSLVSQPQHF. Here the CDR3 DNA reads TGTGCCAGCAGCTTAGTTAGTCAGCCCCAGCATTTT.

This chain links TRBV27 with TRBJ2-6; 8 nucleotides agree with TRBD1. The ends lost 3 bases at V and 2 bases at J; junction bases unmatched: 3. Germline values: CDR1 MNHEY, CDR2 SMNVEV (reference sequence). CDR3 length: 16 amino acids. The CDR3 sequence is CASSFTGGTGANVLTF. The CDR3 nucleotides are TGTGCCAGCAGTTTCACAGGGGGGACTGGGGCCAACGTCCTGACTTTC.

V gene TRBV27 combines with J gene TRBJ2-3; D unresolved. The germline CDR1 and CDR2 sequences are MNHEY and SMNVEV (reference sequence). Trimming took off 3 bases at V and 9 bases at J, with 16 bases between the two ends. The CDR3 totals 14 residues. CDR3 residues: CASSFLPSEGTQYF. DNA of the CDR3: TGTGCCAGCAGTTTCCTCCCCTCTGAAGGCACGCAGTATTTT.

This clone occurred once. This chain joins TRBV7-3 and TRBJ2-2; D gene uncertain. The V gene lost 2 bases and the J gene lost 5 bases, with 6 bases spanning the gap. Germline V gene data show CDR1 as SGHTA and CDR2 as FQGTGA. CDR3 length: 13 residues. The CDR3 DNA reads TGTGCCAGCAGCTTACGCGCGACCGGGGAGCTGTTTTTT. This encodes CASSLRATGELFF. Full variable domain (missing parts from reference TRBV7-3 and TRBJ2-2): GAGVSQTPSNKVTEKGKYVELRCDPISGHTALYWYRQSLGQGPEFLIYFQGTGAADDSGLPNDRFFAVRPEGSVSTLKIQRTERGDSAVYLCASSLRATGELFFGEGSRLTVL.

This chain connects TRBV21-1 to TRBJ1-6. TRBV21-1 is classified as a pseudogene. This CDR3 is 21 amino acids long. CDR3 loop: CASSKDGWWAMGGTYNSPLHF. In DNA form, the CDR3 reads TGTGCCAGCAGCAAAGACGGGTGGTGGGCCATGGGGGGGACCTATAATTCACCCCTCCACTTT.

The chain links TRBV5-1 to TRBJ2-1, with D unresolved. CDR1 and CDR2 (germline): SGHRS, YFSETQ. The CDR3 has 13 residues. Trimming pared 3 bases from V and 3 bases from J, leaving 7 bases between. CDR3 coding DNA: TGCGCCAGCAGCTATATAGGCTACAATGAGCAGTTCTTC. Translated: CASSYIGYNEQFF.

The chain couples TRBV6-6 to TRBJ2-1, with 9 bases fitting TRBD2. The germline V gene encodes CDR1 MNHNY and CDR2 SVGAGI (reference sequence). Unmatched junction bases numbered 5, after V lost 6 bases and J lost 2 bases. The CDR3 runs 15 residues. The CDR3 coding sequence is TGTGCCAGCAGGGATCGGACTAGCGCCTACAATGAGCAGTTCTTC. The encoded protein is CASRDRTSAYNEQFF.

The CDR3 DNA is TGTGCCAGCAGGGACAGAGCCCTTAGCAATCAGCCCCAGCATTTT. This sequence encodes CASRDRALSNQPQHF. The chain couples TRBV6-1 to TRBJ1-5, with D possibly being TRBD1 (6 bases). Germline V CDR1 and CDR2: MNHNS, SASEGT. CDR3 length: 15 residues. Between the trimmed V and J ends, which lost 6 bases and 0 bases, there was a span of 12 bases.

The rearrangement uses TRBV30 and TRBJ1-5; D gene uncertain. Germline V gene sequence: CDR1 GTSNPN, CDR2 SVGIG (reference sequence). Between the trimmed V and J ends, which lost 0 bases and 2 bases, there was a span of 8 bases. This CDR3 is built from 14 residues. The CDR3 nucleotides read TGTGCCTGGAGTGTGGGGAAAGGCAATCAGCCCCAGCATTTT. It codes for CAWSVGKGNQPQHF. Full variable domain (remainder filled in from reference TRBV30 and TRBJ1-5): SQTIHQWPATLVQPVGSPLSLECTVEGTSNPNLYWYRQAAGRGLQLLFYSVGIGQISSEVPQNLSASRPQDRQFILSSKKLLLSDSGFYLCAWSVGKGNQPQHFGDGTRLSIL.

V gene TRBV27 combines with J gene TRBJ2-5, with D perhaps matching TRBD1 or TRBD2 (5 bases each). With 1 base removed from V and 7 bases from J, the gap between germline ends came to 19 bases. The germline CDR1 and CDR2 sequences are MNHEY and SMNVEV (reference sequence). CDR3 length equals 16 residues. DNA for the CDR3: TGTGCCAGCAGTTTATATGGCGTGGGACCAAGCGGGACCCAGTACTTC. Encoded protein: CASSLYGVGPSGTQYF.